This T cell receptor (beta chain) was found in a study of PD-L1 blockade in urothelial cancer. Study-wide context: About 90% of the roughly 29 patients were men with bladder-origin urothelial cancer. Analyzed time points were 3 weeks (second dose) and 6 weeks after therapy began. Findings of the study overall: The study found that durable-benefit patients expanded tumor-associated blood clones more at 3 weeks.

The assay was immunoSEQ multiplex PCR, and TCRdb's table has in-frame clones only and misses some. The data show 100,000 to 150,000 clones, around 86% seen once. Details on this clone: Its antigen remains unknown.

The V gene's germline CDR1 is LNHDA and CDR2 SQIVND (reference sequence). The J segment lost 6 bases and the V segment lost 5 bases, leaving 9 bases of the junction unmatched. This CDR3 contains 15 residues. As for time point: peripheral blood 6 weeks after treatment start. This sample comprised PBMCs, obtained around atezolizumab (anti-PD-L1) treatment. V usage is TRBV19 and J usage is TRBJ2-7; 11 positions agree with TRBD2. The receptor was derived from a man aged 50-60 years with urothelial cancer. CDR3 protein: CASSVSLAGGGEQYF. DNA for the CDR3: TGTGCCAGTAGTGTAAGTCTAGCGGGAGGAGGCGAGCAGTACTTC. Using reference TRBV19 and TRBJ2-7 for the parts outside the CDR3, the full variable domain is DGGITQSPKYLFRKEGQNVTLSCEQNLNHDAMYWYRQDPGQGLRLIYYSQIVNDFQKGDIAEGYSVSREKKESFPLTVTSAQKNPTAFYLCASSVSLAGGGEQYFGPGTRLTVT.